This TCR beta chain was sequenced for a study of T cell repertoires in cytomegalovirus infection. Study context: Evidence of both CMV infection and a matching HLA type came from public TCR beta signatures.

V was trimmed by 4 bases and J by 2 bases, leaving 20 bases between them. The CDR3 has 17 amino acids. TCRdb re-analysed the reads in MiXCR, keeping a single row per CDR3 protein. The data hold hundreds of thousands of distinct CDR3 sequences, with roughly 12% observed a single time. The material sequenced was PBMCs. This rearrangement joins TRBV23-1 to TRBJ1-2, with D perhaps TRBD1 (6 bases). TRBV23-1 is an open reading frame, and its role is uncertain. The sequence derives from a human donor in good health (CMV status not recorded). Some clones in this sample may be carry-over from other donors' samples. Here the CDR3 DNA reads TGCGCCAGCAGTCTCATAGCCACAGGGTCCCAAAACTATGGCTACACCTTC. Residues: CASSLIATGSQNYGYTF.